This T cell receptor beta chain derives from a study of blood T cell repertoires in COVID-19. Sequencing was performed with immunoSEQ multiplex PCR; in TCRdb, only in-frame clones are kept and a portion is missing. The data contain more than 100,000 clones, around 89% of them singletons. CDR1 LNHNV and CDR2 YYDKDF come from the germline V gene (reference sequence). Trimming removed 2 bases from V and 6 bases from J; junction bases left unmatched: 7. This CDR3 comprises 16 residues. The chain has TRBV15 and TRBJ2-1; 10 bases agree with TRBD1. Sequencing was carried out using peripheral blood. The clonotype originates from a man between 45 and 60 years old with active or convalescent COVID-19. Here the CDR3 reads CATSRTGTGALNEQFF. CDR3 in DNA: TGTGCCACCAGCAGAACCGGGACAGGGGCCCTCAATGAGCAGTTCTTC.